What follows are 27 T cell receptor beta chains derived from one specimen sequenced in a study of CD8 T cells in Susac syndrome. Random hexamers were used to reverse transcribe an amount of roughly 0.45 to 1 ug RNA. TCRdb ran MiXCR on the immunoSEQ multiplex PCR reads and lists one entry per CDR3 protein. Among 200,000 or so distinct CDR3 sequences listed, roughly 95% were seen once. Sequencing input: CD4+ T cells from PBMCs. The origin of the receptors is a human donor with multiple sclerosis.

This chain connects TRBV9 to TRBJ1-6; TRBD1 agrees at 7 bases. The V and J ends lost 0 bases and 7 bases, in that order; junction bases with no gene match: 7. Germline CDR1 reads SGDLS; CDR2 reads YYNGEE. The CDR3 runs to 16 residues. This chain's CDR3 is CASSVGAGGSNSPLHF. The CDR3 DNA follows: TGTGCCAGCAGCGTAGGTGCAGGGGGTAGCAATTCACCCCTCCACTTT. Looking up the rest from reference TRBV9 and TRBJ1-6 gives the full variable domain: DSGVTQTPKHLITATGQRVTLRCSPRSGDLSVYWYQQSLDQGLQFLIQYYNGEERAKGNILERFSAQQFPDLHSELNLSSLELGDSALYFCASSVGAGGSNSPLHFGNGTRLTVT.

As DNA, the CDR3 is TGTGCCAGCAGCCAACAAGACCCCTCTAGCACAGATACGCAGTATTTT. Amino acids: CASSQQDPSSTDTQYF. This sequence joins TRBV4-2 and TRBJ2-3; D not resolved. The germline V gene encodes CDR1 LGHNA and CDR2 YNFKEQ. This CDR3 contains 16 residues. Trimming removed 2 bases from V and 0 bases from J, with 12 bases in between.

The chain uses TRBV29-1 and TRBJ1-1, with D maybe TRBD1 (6 bases). This CDR3 is built from 14 residues. The ends were cut back, 4 bases at V and 1 base at J, with 13 bases in the middle. CDR1 and CDR2 from the germline V gene are SQVTM and ANQGSEA. The DNA of the CDR3 is TGCAGCGTTGGCCCTGGACAGACGAACACTGAAGCTTTCTTT. Translation: CSVGPGQTNTEAFF.

The chain links TRBV4-1 to TRBJ1-5; no clear D. The V gene's germline CDR1 is MGHRA and CDR2 YSYEKL. This CDR3 region has 13 residues. V lost 0 bases to trimming and J lost 9 bases, with 9 bases between them. CDR3 coding DNA: TGCGCCAGCAGCCAAGATAAATGGCGGCCCCAGCATTTT. Its translation: CASSQDKWRPQHF.

The rearrangement links TRBV18 to TRBJ1-5; 8 nucleotides agree with TRBD1. From germline, CDR1 is KGHSH and CDR2 LQKENI. Unmatched junction bases numbered 5, after V lost 4 bases and J lost 0 bases. There are 16 residues in the CDR3. DNA for the CDR3: TGTGCCAGCTCACGGACAGGGTCACATAGCAATCAGCCCCAGCATTTT. Translated, it gives CASSRTGSHSNQPQHF.

This chain connects TRBV5-1 to TRBJ2-7, with 11 bases identical to TRBD1. There are 16 residues in the CDR3. CDR1 and CDR2 (germline): SGHRS, YFSETQ. Trimming cost V 3 bases and J 2 bases; bases outside gene matches: 7. The CDR3 DNA reads as TGCGCCAGCAGCTCGGGACCGGGACAGGGGGCCTACGAGCAGTACTTC. As protein: CASSSGPGQGAYEQYF. The full variable domain, its missing parts supplied by reference TRBV5-1 and TRBJ2-7, is KAGVTQTPRYLIKTRGQQVTLSCSPISGHRSVSWYQQTPGQGLQFLFEYFSETQRNKGNFPGRFSGRQFSNSRSEMNVSTLELGDSALYLCASSSGPGQGAYEQYFGPGTRLTVT.

The gene calls are TRBV29-1 and TRBJ2-4; 9 nucleotides match TRBD1. The V segment lost 5 bases and the J segment 1 base; nucleotides outside the gene matches: 3. The CDR3 is made up of 14 amino acids. Germline V gives CDR1 SQVTM, CDR2 ANQGSEA. The CDR3 loop reads CSVTTGGAKNIQYF. Here the CDR3 DNA reads TGCAGCGTTACGACAGGGGGTGCCAAAAACATTCAGTACTTC.

The chain is built from TRBV30 and TRBJ1-2, with 7 bases that match TRBD1. CDR1 and CDR2 from the germline V gene are GTSNPN and SVGIG (reference sequence). The V gene end was trimmed by 1 base and the J gene end by 2 bases; junction bases not matched to a gene: 7. CDR3 length equals 15 residues. The CDR3 loop is CAWSGQGGLNYGYTF. The DNA for the CDR3 is TGTGCCTGGAGTGGACAGGGAGGGCTCAACTATGGCTACACCTTC. Variable domain in full (rest from reference TRBV30 and TRBJ1-2): SQTIHQWPATLVQPVGSPLSLECTVEGTSNPNLYWYRQAAGRGLQLLFYSVGIGQISSEVPQNLSASRPQDRQFILSSKKLLLSDSGFYLCAWSGQGGLNYGYTFGSGTRLTVV.

This chain connects TRBV5-1 to TRBJ2-6; a weak D match, TRBD1 (5 bases). Germline values: CDR1 SGHRS, CDR2 YFSETQ. CDR3 size: 16 residues. V was cut by 0 bases and J by 4 bases, with 11 bases left in between. The CDR3 is CASSLEGMDGANVLTF. In DNA form, the CDR3 reads TGCGCCAGCAGCTTGGAGGGGATGGACGGGGCCAACGTCCTGACTTTC.

V is TRBV29-1 and J is TRBJ2-5; TRBD1 matches 7 bases. From germline, CDR1 is SQVTM and CDR2 ANQGSEA. The V gene end was trimmed by 3 bases and the J gene end by 4 bases; junction bases not matched to a gene: 11. The length of the CDR3 is 15 residues. CDR3 sequence (DNA): TGCAGCGTTGATTATCCCTCGGCAGGGGGAGAGACCCAGTACTTC. This gives the protein CSVDYPSAGGETQYF.

The chain has TRBV10-3 and TRBJ2-7; D is possibly TRBD1 (6 bases). There are 13 residues in the CDR3. Germline V lookup: CDR1 ENHRY, CDR2 SYGVKD. Trimming pared 3 bases from V and 3 bases from J, leaving 9 bases between. CDR3 nucleotides: TGTGCCATCAGTGACAGGGGAAACTACGAGCAGTACTTC. It codes for CAISDRGNYEQYF.

This rearrangement joins TRBV20-1 to TRBJ1-5; D is perhaps TRBD1 (6 bases). V dropped 6 bases and J dropped 4 bases, with 13 bases sitting between them. Germline CDR1 and CDR2: DFQATT and SNEGSKA (reference sequence). The CDR3 loop spans 13 amino acids. CDR3 in amino acids: CSANQGRNQPQHF. The CDR3 DNA reads as TGCAGTGCAAATCAGGGGAGGAATCAGCCCCAGCATTTT.

This chain uses TRBV19 with TRBJ2-7; D unclear. Germline CDR1 and CDR2: LNHDA and SQIVND (reference sequence). The CDR3 length is 13 residues. V was shortened by 5 bases and J by 5 bases, with 13 bases between the two germline ends. CDR3 sequence reads: CASSLLGSNEQYF. The DNA for the CDR3 is TGTGCCAGTAGTCTCCTCGGTTCTAACGAGCAGTACTTC.

The chain recombines TRBV15 with TRBJ1-4; possibly TRBD1 for D (6 bases). This CDR3 region has 17 residues. Germline CDR1 and CDR2: LNHNV and YYDKDF (reference sequence). Trimming took 1 base from V and 7 from J, leaving 19 bases between them. The chain's CDR3 is CATSRGPLQGGGEKLFF. In DNA form, the CDR3 reads TGTGCCACCAGCAGAGGACCTCTACAGGGTGGCGGTGAAAAACTGTTTTTT.

This chain joins TRBV12-3 or TRBV12-4 and TRBJ2-5; D is unresolved. The CDR3 is 16 amino acids. Trimming removed 6 bases at V and 5 bases at J, with 22 bases between. The CDR3, as DNA: TGTGCCAGCAGGTTACGGCACGGCGACGGTCGGGAGACCCAGTACTTC. Its translation is CASRLRHGDGRETQYF.

This chain connects TRBV5-1 to TRBJ1-4, with D uncertain. Germline loops: CDR1 SGHRS, CDR2 YFSETQ. This CDR3 has 18 amino acids. Trimming removed 0 bases from V and 5 bases from J, with 20 bases in between. For the CDR3, the DNA is TGCGCCAGCAGCTTGGGAGAAGCCAGAGACCTCCGAAATGAAAAACTGTTTTTT. This sequence encodes CASSLGEARDLRNEKLFF. Complete variable domain (other parts from reference TRBV5-1 and TRBJ1-4): KAGVTQTPRYLIKTRGQQVTLSCSPISGHRSVSWYQQTPGQGLQFLFEYFSETQRNKGNFPGRFSGRQFSNSRSEMNVSTLELGDSALYLCASSLGEARDLRNEKLFFGSGTQLSVL.

This clonotype has a single count. The chain joins TRBV12-3 or TRBV12-4 to TRBJ1-1; D not resolved. V lost 5 bases to trimming and J lost 3 bases, with 10 bases between them. The CDR3 consists of 13 residues. The CDR3 loop reads CASSARRYTEAFF. CDR3 nucleotide sequence: TGTGCCAGCAGTGCTCGTCGATACACTGAAGCTTTCTTT.

The genes are TRBV29-1 and TRBJ2-7; 8 bases match TRBD1. Germline V CDR1 and CDR2: SQVTM, ANQGSEA. This CDR3 has 15 amino acids. V lost 4 bases to trimming and J lost 2 bases; unmatched junction nucleotides: 10. The CDR3 is CSVADFRDRTYEQYF. CDR3 nucleotide sequence: TGCAGCGTTGCAGACTTTCGGGACAGGACCTACGAGCAGTACTTC.

The chain has TRBV20-1 and TRBJ2-1; either TRBD1 or TRBD2 may fit D (5 bases each). Trimming took off 6 bases at V and 1 base at J, with 16 bases between the two ends. Germline V gene data show CDR1 as DFQATT and CDR2 as SNEGSKA (reference sequence). This CDR3 has 15 residues. CDR3 sequence (DNA): TGCAGTGCAACCGGGACGCCGGCATCCTACAATGAGCAGTTCTTC. Amino acids: CSATGTPASYNEQFF.

V gene TRBV20-1 combines with J gene TRBJ2-7, with TRBD1 identical over 10 bases. The CDR3 is 18 amino acids. With 0 bases clipped from V and 3 bases from J, the junction kept 14 bases outside the gene matches. CDR1 DFQATT and CDR2 SNEGSKA come from the germline V gene (reference sequence). The CDR3 region has the DNA TGCAGTGCTAGAGATCCCTTTTCCGGGACAGGGGATATCTACGAGCAGTACTTC. It yields the protein CSARDPFSGTGDIYEQYF.

The chain links TRBV6-5 to TRBJ2-1; D perhaps matches TRBD2 (6 bases). CDR1 MNHEY and CDR2 SVGAGI come from the germline V gene. This CDR3 has 13 residues. V lost 7 bases, J lost 6 bases, and 13 bases lay in between. The CDR3 DNA reads as TGTGCCAGCAAAATCGGGGGTGGCAATGAGCAGTTCTTC. This gives the protein CASKIGGGNEQFF.

V and J are TRBV20-1 and TRBJ2-3; the D is unclear. The CDR3 is 14 amino acids. V gave up 2 bases and J gave up 0 bases, with 9 bases separating them. Germline lookup yields CDR1 DFQATT and CDR2 SNEGSKA (reference sequence). The CDR3 DNA is TGCAGTGCTAGACGGCTAGGGAGCACAGATACGCAGTATTTT. It specifies CSARRLGSTDTQYF.

This clonotype was recorded only once. This chain links TRBV28 with TRBJ1-1, with D uncertain. Germline V lookup: CDR1 MDHEN, CDR2 SYDVKM. V shed 6 bases and J shed 3 bases, with 2 bases lying between them. This CDR3 contains 10 residues. CDR3 coding DNA: TGTGCCAGCAGCTACACTGAAGCTTTCTTT. It encodes CASSYTEAFF.

V usage is TRBV20-1 and J usage is TRBJ1-2, with D possibly matching TRBD1 (6 bases). CDR1 DFQATT and CDR2 SNEGSKA come from the germline V gene (reference sequence). Trimming took 3 bases from V and 5 from J, leaving 10 bases between them. This CDR3 contains 12 residues. The CDR3 DNA is TGCAGTGCTAGGAAGACAGGTTATGGCTACACCTTC. This codes for CSARKTGYGYTF.

The genes are TRBV4-1 and TRBJ1-6; D remains unclear. The CDR3 consists of 17 residues. The V end was cut by 3 bases, the J end by 0 bases, with 12 bases between. The germline gives CDR1 MGHRA, CDR2 YSYEKL. CDR3 loop: CASSHKRIYSYNSPLHF. Here the CDR3 DNA reads TGCGCCAGCAGCCATAAACGGATCTACTCCTATAATTCACCCCTCCACTTT.

The gene calls are TRBV5-1 and TRBJ1-6; the D is unclear. This CDR3 is built from 14 residues. The V end lost 0 bases, the J end lost 7 bases, and 8 bases lay between the germline ends. Germline V gene data show CDR1 as SGHRS and CDR2 as YFSETQ. The CDR3 loop reads CASSLEQGNSPLHF. CDR3 bases: TGCGCCAGCAGCTTGGAGCAAGGGAATTCACCCCTCCACTTT.

The chain uses TRBV13 and TRBJ2-5; D gene uncertain. CDR1 and CDR2 (germline): PRHDT, FYEKMQ (reference sequence). V was trimmed by 3 bases and J by 4 bases, leaving 6 bases between them. This CDR3 is built from 12 residues. CDR3 DNA: TGTGCCAGCAGCTTTCCGGGAGAGACCCAGTACTTC. Translating gives CASSFPGETQYF.